Described below is a single TCR beta chain sequence and its context. Repertoires were generated with immunoSEQ multiplex PCR, while TCRdb's copy carries only in-frame clones and drops some. Of roughly 2.5 million clones in the sample, 85% to 95% were seen once. The data were obtained in a study of shared clonotypes between healthy human individuals. Germline V gene data show CDR1 as SGHAT and CDR2 as FQNNGV. V was clipped by 1 base and J by 0 bases, with 4 bases between them. The CDR3 has 13 amino acids. This TCR was recovered from a young man in good health. The chain links TRBV11-2 to TRBJ2-7; D not resolved. Input material: naive CD4+ T cells sorted from blood. The subset here: CD45RA+ positively selected. CDR3 sequence (DNA): TGTGCCAGCAGCTTAGTTTTCTCCTACGAGCAGTACTTC. Translating gives CASSLVFSYEQYF.